The 11 T cell receptor beta chains below come from one sample, sequenced in a study of blood T cell repertoires in COVID-19. Assay: immunoSEQ multiplex PCR; the TCRdb copy retains only in-frame clones and omits some. The sample contains about 48,000 clones, approximately 81% of which appear only once. What was sequenced was peripheral blood. The receptors here all came from a woman aged 55-70 years with acute or convalescent COVID-19.

The CDR3 sequence: CASSQDGTDQPQHF. DNA of the CDR3: TGCGCCAGCAGCCAGGATGGGACAGATCAGCCCCAGCATTTT. The rearrangement links TRBV4-1 to TRBJ1-5; 7 bases are shared with TRBD1. This CDR3 contains 14 residues. Germline CDR1 is MGHRA and CDR2 is YSYEKL. V lost 3 bases to trimming and J lost 5 bases; unmatched junction nucleotides: 4.

The J gene is TRBJ2-1, the V gene TRBV7-3; 13 bases are a match to TRBD2. J gave up 4 bases and V 4 bases, and 22 bases lay outside the gene matches. Germline V lookup: CDR1 SGHTA, CDR2 FQGTGA. This CDR3 contains 22 residues. The CDR3 bases are TGTGCCAGCAGCTCAAATACAGACCTTCCCGGGACTAGCGGGATGAAGTACAATGAGCAGTTCTTC. It is translated as CASSSNTDLPGTSGMKYNEQFF. The variable domain in full, completed from reference TRBV7-3 and TRBJ2-1, reads GAGVSQTPSNKVTEKGKYVELRCDPISGHTALYWYRQSLGQGPEFLIYFQGTGAADDSGLPNDRFFAVRPEGSVSTLKIQRTERGDSAVYLCASSSNTDLPGTSGMKYNEQFFGPGTRLTVL.

A remark on this clone: One end of the junction is discordant with germline, which a read error may explain. The gene calls are TRBV25-1 and TRBJ1-2, with D perhaps matching TRBD1 (5 bases). Germline values: CDR1 MGHDK, CDR2 SYGVNS. The CDR3 has 13 residues. CDR3 region: CASSEWGVPYFSF. The CDR3 coding sequence is TGTGCCAGCAGTGAATGGGGGGTCCCCTACTTCAGCTTC.

In this sample, this clone turned up once. This chain uses TRBV25-1 with TRBJ2-5; 7 positions agree with TRBD2. CDR3 size: 15 residues. Germline CDR1 MGHDK, CDR2 SYGVNS. V trimming: 4 bases; J trimming: 4 bases; junction bases outside the gene matches: 9. The CDR3 DNA reads as TGTGCCAGCAGTGGATTTAGTGGACTAGGAGAGACCCAGTACTTC. This gives the protein CASSGFSGLGETQYF.

The chain links TRBV29-1 to TRBJ1-2, with 7 bases aligning to TRBD1. CDR3 length: 13 residues. With V trimmed by 4 bases and J by 6 bases, 8 bases remained unmatched. Germline values: CDR1 SQVTM, CDR2 ANQGSEA. This CDR3 is CSVGNRGDHGYTF. The CDR3 coding sequence is TGCAGCGTTGGTAACAGGGGAGATCATGGCTACACCTTC.

This clone was seen once. The chain carries TRBV7-9 and TRBJ2-1; D possibly corresponds to TRBD1 (6 bases). This CDR3 spans 12 amino acids. V was pared by 4 bases and J by 9 bases, with 10 bases between. Germline CDR1 SEHNR, CDR2 FQNEAQ (reference sequence). As DNA, the CDR3 is TGTGCCAGCAGCTCACAGGGCGGTGAGCAGTTCTTC. Encoded protein: CASSSQGGEQFF.

The rearrangement uses TRBV5-5 and TRBJ2-7, with a possible D match to TRBD1 (6 bases). Trimming removed 0 bases from V and 1 base from J, with 11 bases in between. CDR1 and CDR2 from the germline V gene are SGHKS and YYEKEE (reference sequence). This CDR3 region has 15 residues. This CDR3 reads CASSLGPGASYEQYF. DNA for the CDR3: TGTGCCAGCAGCTTGGGTCCAGGGGCATCCTACGAGCAGTACTTC.

The chain recombines TRBV29-1 with TRBJ2-3; D is possibly TRBD1 (5 bases). The CDR3 spans 10 residues. Germline lookup yields CDR1 SQVTM and CDR2 ANQGSEA. The V gene lost 7 bases and the J gene lost 6 bases, with 8 bases spanning the gap. The CDR3 coding sequence is TGCAGCGGCAGGGTTGATACGCAGTATTTT. Amino acids: CSGRVDTQYF.

This clone came up a few times. The chain carries TRBV18 and TRBJ2-2; 10 bases line up with TRBD2. This CDR3 contains 18 residues. The germline CDR1 and CDR2 sequences are KGHSH and LQKENI. V shed 4 bases, J shed 4 bases, and the junction held 12 bases outside the gene matches. The CDR3 protein is CASSLASLAGASTGELFF. In DNA, the CDR3 is TGTGCCAGCTCACTCGCCAGCCTAGCGGGAGCGAGCACCGGGGAGCTGTTTTTT.

The CDR3 region has the DNA TGTGCCAGCAGTTCCACTCCTAGCGGGAGGCCCTCCTACGAGCAGTACTTC. It yields the protein CASSSTPSGRPSYEQYF. V usage is TRBV6-2 or TRBV6-3 and J usage is TRBJ2-7; 11 bases agree with TRBD2. The CDR3 is 17 residues long. V shed 4 bases and J 0 bases; nucleotides not matched to a gene: 8. Germline CDR1 and CDR2: MNHEY and SVGEGT.

The rearrangement links TRBV7-8 to TRBJ2-7, with 7 bases aligning to TRBD1. The CDR3 sequence is 15 residues long. Germline CDR1 SGHVS, CDR2 FQNEAQ. Unmatched junction bases numbered 10, after V lost 1 base and J lost 7 bases. The DNA for the CDR3 is TGTGCCAGCAGCTTAGACAGGGGAGAGGCGGGTGAGCAGTACTTC. Translation: CASSLDRGEAGEQYF.